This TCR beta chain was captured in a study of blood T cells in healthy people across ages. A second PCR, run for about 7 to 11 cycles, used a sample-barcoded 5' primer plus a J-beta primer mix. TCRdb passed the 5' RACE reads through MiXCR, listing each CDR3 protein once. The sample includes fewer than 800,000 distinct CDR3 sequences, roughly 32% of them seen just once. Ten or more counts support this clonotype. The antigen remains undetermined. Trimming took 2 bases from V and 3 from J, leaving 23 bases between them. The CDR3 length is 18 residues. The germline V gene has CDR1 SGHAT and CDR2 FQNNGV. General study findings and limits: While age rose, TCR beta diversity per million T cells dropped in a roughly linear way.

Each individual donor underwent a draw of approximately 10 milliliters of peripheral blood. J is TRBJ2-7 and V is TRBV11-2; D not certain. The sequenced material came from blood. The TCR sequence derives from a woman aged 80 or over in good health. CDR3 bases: TGTGCCAGCAGCTTAACCCAAGCCGTGTCCTTGAGGATCTACGAGCAGTACTTC. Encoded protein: CASSLTQAVSLRIYEQYF.